This T cell receptor (beta chain) was sequenced for a study of blood T cell repertoires in COVID-19. As for the study in general: Some COVID-19 samples were acute and others convalescent; all came from the United States, Italy and Spain. T cells, B-cell-depleted T cells, or PBMCs provided the cDNA or gDNA that served as material.

The CDR3 consists of 16 residues. The junction had 6 bases not matched to a gene; V was cut back by 2 bases and J by 1 base. Germline loops: CDR1 SGHDT, CDR2 YYEEEE. Original analysis: For nucleated cells, counts were estimated from reference gene primer amplification. Assay used: immunoSEQ multiplex PCR; TCRdb lists only in-frame clones, some missing. V, J and clone size derive from that table, while D and trimming were established from the DNA sequence. The table has approximately 110,000 clones, less than 90% seen once. The clonotype comes from a woman aged 55-69 years with acute or convalescent COVID-19. The sample comprised peripheral blood. This sequence joins TRBV5-6 and TRBJ1-1, with TRBD1 identical over 9 bases. CDR3 in DNA: TGTGCCAGCAGCTTAAGCCCGGGACAGGGGAACACTGAAGCTTTCTTT. Its translation is CASSLSPGQGNTEAFF.